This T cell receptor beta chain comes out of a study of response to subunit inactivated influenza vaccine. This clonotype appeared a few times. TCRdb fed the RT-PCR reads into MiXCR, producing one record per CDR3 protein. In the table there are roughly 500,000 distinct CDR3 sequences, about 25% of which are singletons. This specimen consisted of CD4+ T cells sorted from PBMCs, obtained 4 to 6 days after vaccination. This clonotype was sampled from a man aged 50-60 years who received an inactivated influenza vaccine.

DNA for the CDR3: TGTGCCAGCAGCTTAGGGCATGACACCGGGGAGCTGTTTTTT. Protein product: CASSLGHDTGELFF. V usage is TRBV5-5 and J usage is TRBJ2-2, with unresolved D. The V and J ends lost 2 bases and 3 bases respectively, with 8 bases between them. Germline V gene sequence: CDR1 SGHKS, CDR2 YYEKEE (reference sequence). CDR3 length: 14 amino acids.